These T cell receptor beta chains were read from a single sample in a study of cytomegalovirus exposure and HLA in healthy donors. Sequencing used immunoSEQ multiplex PCR; TCRdb keeps in-frame clones, though not all of them. The clone table shows more than 100,000 clones, with the ten largest holding 3% to 3.5%. Sample: PBMCs. The receptors shown here come from a man aged 40-49 years in good health and CMV-seronegative. The CDR3 runs from the conserved cysteine through the conserved F or W. The D gene is left open where the match is weak.

TRBJ2-1,11,TRBD1,TRBV20-1,CSAGQGNEQFF,TGCAGTGCTGGACAGGGAAATGAGCAGTTCTTC
TRBJ2-7,12,-,TRBV19,CASSDTGIRQYF,TGTGCCAGTAGTGATACCGGGATTAGGCAGTACTTC
TRBJ1-2,15,-,TRBV5-5,CASSLDFQGNYGYTF,TGTGCCAGCAGCTTGGATTTTCAGGGAAACTATGGCTACACCTTC
TRBJ1-5,15,-,TRBV6-5,CASSLLPGSNQPQHF,TGTGCCAGCAGTTTACTTCCAGGGAGCAATCAGCCCCAGCATTTT
TRBJ2-7,17,-,TRBV7-9,CASSFNGYRSRDYEQYF,TGTGCCAGCAGCTTTAACGGTTACCGATCTCGGGACTACGAGCAGTACTTC
TRBJ1-4,15,-,TRBV25-1,CASSPTMGAHEKLFF,TGTGCCAGCAGTCCAACCATGGGGGCACATGAAAAACTGTTTTTT
TRBJ2-7,14,-,TRBV7-2,CASSWKSQGYEQYF,TGTGCCAGCAGCTGGAAATCACAGGGATACGAGCAGTACTTC
TRBJ2-1,16,TRBD2,TRBV15,CATSRSLAGGRNEQFF,TGTGCCACCAGCAGATCCTTAGCGGGGGGCCGGAATGAGCAGTTCTTC
TRBJ2-7,15,TRBD1,TRBV29-1,CSVEGQGEDSYEQYF,TGCAGCGTTGAGGGACAGGGGGAGGACTCCTACGAGCAGTACTTC
TRBJ2-1,17,TRBD2,TRBV7-2,CASSSSNSGKGDNEQFF,TGTGCCAGCAGCTCCTCTAATAGCGGGAAGGGTGACAATGAGCAGTTCTTC
TRBJ1-5,14,-,TRBV30,CAWSVYGKNQPQHF,TGTGCCTGGAGTGTATACGGGAAAAATCAGCCCCAGCATTTT
TRBJ2-5,15,TRBD2,TRBV28,CASSGRGLAEETQYF,TGTGCCAGCAGTGGACGGGGACTAGCGGAAGAGACCCAGTACTTC
TRBJ1-2,15,-,TRBV5-1,CASSWGGDTNYGYTF,TGCGCCAGCAGCTGGGGGGGGGACACTAACTATGGCTACACCTTC
TRBJ1-5,18,-,TRBV18,CASSLYNTGGAGNQPQHF,TGTGCCAGCTCACTATACAATACGGGGGGCGCAGGAAATCAGCCCCAGCATTTT
TRBJ1-4,13,-,TRBV19,CASRLSGIEKLFF,TGTGCCAGTAGACTCTCCGGGATTGAAAAACTGTTTTTT
TRBJ1-2,16,TRBD1,TRBV28,CASSLRERQGHRGYTF,TGTGCCAGCAGTTTAAGGGAGCGACAGGGGCATCGGGGCTACACCTTC
TRBJ1-4,14,-,TRBV6-6,CASTLYRANEKLFF,TGTGCCAGCACCTTGTACAGGGCTAATGAAAAACTGTTTTTT
TRBJ2-3,16,TRBD1,TRBV11-2,CASSLVPRGLRDTQYF,TGTGCCAGCAGCTTAGTCCCCAGGGGGCTTAGGGATACGCAGTATTTT
TRBJ2-3,12,TRBD1,TRBV6-6,CASSKTGRTQYF,TGTGCCAGCAGCAAGACAGGGAGAACGCAGTATTTT
TRBJ1-1,15,TRBD1,TRBV5-5,CASSLASDRANEAFF,TGTGCCAGCAGCTTGGCCAGTGACAGGGCGAATGAAGCTTTCTTT
TRBJ2-5,13,-,TRBV7-6,CASSLTISETQYF,TGTGCCAGCAGCTTAACTATTTCGGAGACCCAGTACTTC
TRBJ2-1,15,TRBD2,TRBV5-6,CASSFRTSGYNEQFF,TGTGCCAGCAGCTTTAGGACTAGCGGCTACAATGAGCAGTTCTTC
TRBJ2-7,13,TRBD1,TRBV29-1,CSAEGDRDYEQYF,TGCAGCGCTGAGGGGGACAGGGACTACGAGCAGTACTTC
TRBJ1-1,14,TRBD1,TRBV5-1,CASSSGTGNTEAFF,TGCGCCAGCAGCTCAGGGACAGGGAACACTGAAGCTTTCTTT
TRBJ1-1,15,-,TRBV5-5,CASSLRQLMNTEAFF,TGTGCCAGCAGCTTGCGACAGCTCATGAACACTGAAGCTTTCTTT
TRBJ1-5,16,TRBD1,TRBV9,CASSVGTGESNQPQHF,TGTGCCAGCAGCGTAGGGACAGGAGAGAGCAATCAGCCCCAGCATTTT
TRBJ1-5,16,TRBD1,TRBV5-6,CASSFTGADSNQPQHF,TGTGCCAGCAGCTTTACAGGGGCGGATAGCAATCAGCCCCAGCATTTT
TRBJ1-4,14,-,TRBV2,CASSKQGRNEKLFF,TGTGCCAGCAGCAAACAGGGCCGGAATGAAAAACTGTTTTTT
TRBJ2-2,16,TRBD2,TRBV19,CASTASGRTNTGELFF,TGTGCCAGTACGGCTAGCGGGAGGACTAACACCGGGGAGCTGTTTTTT
TRBJ2-2,15,-,TRBV28,CASSPLQQLTGELFF,TGTGCCAGCAGTCCCCTACAGCAGTTAACCGGGGAGCTGTTTTTT
TRBJ2-5,11,-,TRBV20-1,CSARGEETQYF,TGCAGTGCTAGAGGAGAAGAGACCCAGTACTTC